This T cell receptor beta chain was retrieved from a study of PD-1 blockade in classical Hodgkin lymphoma. Germline CDR1 is SGHNT and CDR2 is YYREEE (reference sequence). V was shortened by 0 bases and J by 4 bases, with 6 bases between the two germline ends. The CDR3 has 13 amino acids. Relapse after autologous stem cell transplantation occurred in every patient, and brentuximab vedotin exposure varied. TCRdb keeps only in-frame clones here, not all; method: immunoSEQ multiplex PCR. The table records approximately 84,000 clones, roughly 89% of them present only once. This sequence joins TRBV5-4 and TRBJ2-3; no clear D gene. The sequence derives from a human donor with classical Hodgkin lymphoma. The sequenced sample was peripheral blood mononuclear cells (PBMCs), obtained at baseline. CDR3 bases: TGTGCCAGCAGCTTGGGCCCCCCAGATACGCAGTATTTT. Encoded protein: CASSLGPPDTQYF.